This T cell receptor (beta chain) was sequenced for a study of response to subunit inactivated influenza vaccine. This clonotype has ten or more counts. As yet, its antigen is unknown. Regarding the study as a whole: Every seasonal influenza vaccination brings in few new T cells, the authors suggested.

Germline CDR1 and CDR2: SGHRS and YFSETQ. Trimming took 3 bases from V and 1 from J; bases not matched to a gene: 2. The CDR3 runs to 14 residues. TCRdb re-analysed the RT-PCR reads in MiXCR, keeping a single row per CDR3 protein. The sample has 450,000 to 600,000 distinct CDR3 sequences, approximately 6.9% seen once. The source was PBMCs from blood, collected roughly 24 months after vaccination. The chain has TRBV5-1 and TRBJ1-1; 8 positions agree with TRBD1. This clonotype originated in a man aged 45-69 years who received an inactivated influenza vaccine. This CDR3 is CASSWDRRNTEAFF. The DNA of the CDR3 is TGCGCCAGCAGCTGGGACAGGCGGAACACTGAAGCTTTCTTT.